These 25 T cell receptor beta chains originate from one sample sequenced in a study of glioma-infiltrating T cells. TCR alpha and beta CDR3 regions were amplified from RNA using iRepertoire nested multiplex PCR. TCRdb passed the multiplex PCR reads through MiXCR, listing each CDR3 protein once. The sample shows 150,000 to 200,000 distinct CDR3 sequences, about 31% of them seen only once. Source material: glioma tissue, nonneoplastic brain tissue, or PBMCs (not recorded which). Receptors originate from a human donor with low-grade glioma or glioblastoma, undergoing nonglioma brain surgery, or in good health (not recorded which).

Regarding this clonotype: An end of the junction differs from the germline gene, which may be a read error. The V and J genes are TRBV6-5 and TRBJ2-3, with 10 bases lining up with TRBD2. This CDR3 contains 15 residues. The germline V gene has CDR1 MNHEY and CDR2 SVGAGI. This CDR3 reads CASIYASSGRDTQYF. The DNA for the CDR3 is TGTGCCAGCATTTACGCTTCTAGCGGGAGAGATACTCAGTATTTT.

Of note for this clonotype: A read error is possible here, since a much larger clone lies one base away. This chain uses TRBV24-1 with TRBJ2-3, with a possible D match to TRBD1 (5 bases). Germline values: CDR1 KGHDR, CDR2 SFDVKD. Between the trimmed V and J ends, which lost 0 bases and 6 bases, there was a span of 12 bases. The length of the CDR3 is 15 residues. The CDR3 region is CATSDLQGVPDTQYF. The CDR3 region has the DNA TGTGCCACCAGTGATTTGCAGGGCGTCCCGGATACGCAGTATTTT.

This clonotype has ten or more counts. V and J are TRBV7-2 and TRBJ1-3, with D uncertain. This CDR3 region has 16 residues. The V end lost 2 bases, the J end lost 0 bases, and 11 bases lay between the germline ends. Germline V gene lookup returns CDR1 SGHTA and CDR2 FQGNSA. DNA for the CDR3: TGTGCCAGCAGCTTATCGGGCCCTAGCTCTGGAAACACCATATATTTT. Translating gives CASSLSGPSSGNTIYF.

This clonotype was detected ten times or more. This chain uses TRBV27 with TRBJ2-2, with TRBD2 as a possible D gene (5 bases). The CDR3 consists of 13 residues. With 6 bases removed from V and 8 bases from J, the gap between germline ends came to 13 bases. The germline CDR1 and CDR2 sequences are MNHEY and SMNVEV (reference sequence). Written as DNA, the CDR3 is TGTGCCAGCAGACCAGGAGGTTTGGGGGAGCTGTTTTTT. Amino acids: CASRPGGLGELFF.

Ten or more counts support this clonotype. The rearrangement links TRBV7-6 to TRBJ2-5; D is unresolved. The CDR3 runs to 13 residues. The V end lost 4 bases, the J end lost 4 bases, and 10 bases lay between the germline ends. Germline CDR1 SGHVS, CDR2 FNYEAQ. The CDR3 sequence is CASSSEPRETQYF. The CDR3 DNA follows: TGTGCCAGCAGCTCAGAACCTCGAGAGACCCAGTACTTC.

This clonotype was detected many times. The V and J genes are TRBV4-1 and TRBJ1-5; D gene unclear. The CDR3 sequence is 14 residues long. V lost 2 bases to trimming and J lost 0 bases, with 5 bases between them. Looked up from germline, CDR1 is MGHRA and CDR2 is YSYEKL. CDR3 nucleotide sequence: TGCGCCAGCAGCCAATCTATTAGCAATCAGCCCCAGCATTTT. Translating gives CASSQSISNQPQHF.

The genes are TRBV29-1 and TRBJ2-3; unclear D gene. The length of the CDR3 is 12 residues. Germline CDR1 SQVTM, CDR2 ANQGSEA. V lost 5 bases to trimming and J lost 5 bases, with 11 bases between them. The CDR3 spells CSVSGNQDTQYF. The CDR3 bases are TGCAGCGTTTCGGGTAATCAAGATACGCAGTATTTT.

This clonotype was counted at least ten times. The chain links TRBV27 to TRBJ2-3; D not certain. The CDR3 sequence is 12 residues long. Trimming pared 8 bases from V and 4 bases from J, leaving 10 bases between. CDR1 and CDR2 from the germline V gene are MNHEY and SMNVEV (reference sequence). The CDR3 nucleotides are TGTGCCAGCTACGGAGTCTCAGATACGCAGTATTTT. This gives the protein CASYGVSDTQYF.

This clonotype was counted at least ten times. The chain recombines TRBV12-3 or TRBV12-4 with TRBJ2-1; D ambiguous. The CDR3 contains 16 residues. Deletions cut 1 base from V and 0 bases from J, with 10 bases between. CDR3 protein: CASSLGRGRSYNEQFF. The CDR3 bases are TGTGCCAGCAGTTTAGGCCGTGGACGCTCCTACAATGAGCAGTTCTTC.

There are many counts of this clonotype. V usage is TRBV5-1 and J usage is TRBJ2-1; D possibly corresponds to TRBD2 (5 bases). Germline V gene sequence: CDR1 SGHRS, CDR2 YFSETQ. With 0 bases removed from V and 0 bases from J, the gap between germline ends came to 13 bases. The length of the CDR3 is 17 residues. The CDR3 loop is CASSLVGVEGSYNEQFF. The CDR3 nucleotides read TGCGCCAGCAGCTTGGTTGGGGTAGAGGGCTCCTACAATGAGCAGTTCTTC.

This chain joins TRBV29-1 and TRBJ2-7; D call uncertain. Germline CDR1 and CDR2: SQVTM and ANQGSEA. V dropped 4 bases and J dropped 0 bases, with 13 bases sitting between them. The CDR3 sequence is 14 residues long. The CDR3 here is CSVVISRSSYEQYF. Here the CDR3 DNA reads TGCAGCGTTGTTATTAGCCGGAGCTCCTACGAGCAGTACTTC.

For this clonotype: A much larger clone sits a single nucleotide away, making a read error possible. The rearrangement joins TRBV3-1 to TRBJ1-2; 7 bases are a match to TRBD1. V gave up 1 base and J gave up 10 bases; unmatched junction bases: 6. The CDR3 has 13 residues. CDR1 and CDR2 from the germline V gene are LGHDT and YNNKEL (reference sequence). CDR3 nucleotides: TGTGCCAGCAGCCAAGTGAGGACAGGAGCCTACACCTTC. Its protein is CASSQVRTGAYTF.

Many counts were recorded for this clonotype. The V and J genes are TRBV7-6 and TRBJ1-1, with 7 nucleotides matching TRBD1. Germline CDR1 and CDR2: SGHVS and FNYEAQ. The length of the CDR3 is 15 residues. V lost 5 bases to trimming and J lost 0 bases; unmatched junction nucleotides: 6. The DNA for the CDR3 is TGTGCCAGCAGCCCCCAGACAGGGATGAACACTGAAGCTTTCTTT. Translated: CASSPQTGMNTEAFF.

This chain uses TRBV12-3 or TRBV12-4 with TRBJ1-1; 7 bases map to TRBD1. The length of the CDR3 is 13 residues. Trimming removed 7 bases from V and 4 bases from J; junction bases left unmatched: 6. The CDR3 sequence is CASKWAGGTEAFF. The CDR3 DNA sequence: TGTGCCAGCAAGTGGGCAGGGGGCACTGAAGCTTTCTTT.

This clonotype appeared many times. The chain recombines TRBV5-4 with TRBJ1-2; no reliable D call. Looked up from germline, CDR1 is SGHNT and CDR2 is YYREEE (reference sequence). Trimming pared 6 bases from V and 8 bases from J, leaving 20 bases between. This CDR3 comprises 14 residues. The CDR3 DNA follows: TGTGCCAGCACCACGGACTCGGGTTTGTGGGGCTACACCTTC. Translated, it gives CASTTDSGLWGYTF.

This clonotype occurred a few times. This sequence joins TRBV12-5 and TRBJ2-5; TRBD1 might be the D (5 bases). Germline lookup yields CDR1 LGHNT and CDR2 FRNRAP. CDR3 length equals 18 residues. With 5 bases removed from V and 5 bases from J, the gap between germline ends came to 27 bases. The CDR3 nucleotides are TGTGCTAGTGGTATCTCCGCTCATCAGGGATGGCGTAGTGAGACCCAGTACTTC. It encodes CASGISAHQGWRSETQYF.

The V call is TRBV6-4, the J call TRBJ2-3; D unclear. V was pared by 4 bases and J by 4 bases, with 12 bases between. The CDR3 totals 14 residues. Germline V gives CDR1 MRHNA, CDR2 SNTAGT. CDR3 protein: CASSASGWADTQYF. In nucleotides, the CDR3 is TGTGCCAGCAGTGCGTCCGGGTGGGCAGATACGCAGTATTTT.

For this clonotype: In this CDR3 the conserved last residue, phenylalanine or tryptophan, is missing, so a read error is likely. V is TRBV7-3 and J is TRBJ2-1, with TRBD2 matching 10 bases. The V and J ends lost 3 bases and 7 bases, in that order; junction bases with no gene match: 6. The length of the CDR3 is 15 residues. The germline gives CDR1 SGHTA, CDR2 FQGTGA. The chain's CDR3 is CASSLSGRGENEQFL. The CDR3 DNA reads TGTGCCAGCAGCTTGAGCGGGAGGGGGGAGAATGAGCAGTTCTTA.

As for this clonotype: Just one base apart from a much larger clone, this may be a read error. This rearrangement joins TRBV7-8 to TRBJ2-7; TRBD2 agrees at 9 bases. Germline assignment: CDR1 SGHVS and CDR2 FQNEAQ. CDR3 length equals 16 residues. The CDR3 loop reads CASSLPAGGLPYERYF. The CDR3 bases are TGTGCCAGCAGCTTACCAGCGGGAGGTTTGCCCTACGAGCGGTACTTC.

This clonotype was counted a few times. This sequence joins TRBV10-3 and TRBJ1-1, with 10 bases that match TRBD1. Germline V gene lookup returns CDR1 ENHRY and CDR2 SYGVKD. V dropped 6 bases and J dropped 3; count of bases not matched to a gene: 4. The CDR3 extends over 14 amino acids. CDR3 amino acids: CAIRGTGDYTEAFF. The CDR3 nucleotides are TGTGCCATCAGGGGGACAGGGGATTACACTGAAGCTTTCTTT.

This clonotype came up once. This may be a read error: a much more frequent sequence differs by one nucleotide. CDR3 coding DNA: TGTGCCAGAAGCCTTAGGTGGACGAACACTGAAGCTTTCTTT. It is translated as CARSLRWTNTEAFF. The rearrangement links TRBV7-2 to TRBJ1-1; no reliable D call. CDR1 is SGHTA and CDR2 is FQGNSA in the germline V gene. Trimming removed 9 bases at V and 1 base at J, with 15 bases between. The CDR3 length is 14 residues.

This clonotype was recorded many times. The chain combines TRBV18 with TRBJ1-4; D gene unclear. The germline gives CDR1 KGHSH, CDR2 LQKENI. The V and J ends lost 3 bases and 16 bases respectively, with 15 bases between them. The CDR3 is made up of 12 amino acids. CDR3 bases: TGTGCCAGCTCACCGACGGGCCACGTAGGGTTTTTT. This sequence encodes CASSPTGHVGFF.

This clonotype was seen many times. For the CDR3, the DNA is TGCAGTGCTAGAGAATTCGGGGACTTTAACTATGGCTACACCTTC. It yields the protein CSAREFGDFNYGYTF. The chain employs TRBV20-1 and TRBJ1-2; maybe TRBD1 (5 bases). Germline V gene lookup returns CDR1 DFQATT and CDR2 SNEGSKA (reference sequence). The CDR3 runs to 15 residues. V was pared by 0 bases and J by 1 base, with 12 bases between.

At least ten counts were recorded for this clonotype. The chain has TRBV7-2 and TRBJ2-1, with 7 bases fitting TRBD2. The CDR3 length is 15 residues. Germline V CDR1 and CDR2: SGHTA, FQGNSA. V lost 0 bases and J lost 6; bases outside the gene matches: 5. The chain's CDR3 is CASSLARLAVNEQFF. The CDR3 coding sequence is TGTGCCAGCAGCTTAGCGCGGCTAGCGGTCAATGAGCAGTTCTTC.

This chain connects TRBV3-1 to TRBJ2-3; TRBD2 agrees at 9 bases. This CDR3 comprises 19 residues. The germline V gene encodes CDR1 LGHDT and CDR2 YNNKEL (reference sequence). V gave up 6 bases and J gave up 3 bases; unmatched junction bases: 19. The CDR3 region has the DNA TGTGCCAGCAGTTTGGTAGCGGGAGTGGGAGCCCCTAGGACAGATACGCAGTATTTT. This encodes CASSLVAGVGAPRTDTQYF.